Below, 4 T cell receptor beta chains from the same sample are listed, as sequenced in a study of T cells after yellow fever vaccination. Each CDR3 protein is one row after TCRdb ran MiXCR on the 5' RACE reads. There are hundreds of thousands of distinct CDR3 sequences in the sample; around 13% occur only once, and approximately 3.4% lies in the top ten. Source: CD4+ T cells sorted from PBMCs, taken 15 days after the yellow fever booster vaccination. The source of these receptors is a man aged 18-30 years who received the YFV17D yellow fever vaccine.

This clonotype was detected ten times or more. The rearrangement joins TRBV5-1 to TRBJ2-1; possible D gene TRBD1, 6 bases. The CDR3 runs 15 residues. Trimming left V 4 bases short and J 3 bases short, with 14 bases between. Germline CDR1 is SGHRS and CDR2 is YFSETQ. CDR3 sequence: CASSRTTGIYNEQFF. The CDR3 region has the DNA TGCGCCAGCAGCAGAACGACAGGAATCTACAATGAGCAGTTCTTC.

The chain has TRBV7-2 and TRBJ2-5; TRBD2 matches 8 bases. The germline V gene has CDR1 SGHTA and CDR2 FQGNSA. The CDR3 runs 15 residues. Trimming cost V 5 bases and J 2 bases; bases outside gene matches: 7. The CDR3 nucleotides are TGTGCCAGCAGCCCAGATCGGGGGGGACAAGAGACCCAGTACTTC. Amino acids: CASSPDRGGQETQYF.

In this sample, this clonotype turned up a few times. The chain employs TRBV6-5 and TRBJ2-7, with D hard to call. Germline-derived CDR1 and CDR2 are MNHEY and SVGAGI. The CDR3 totals 15 residues. Trimming left V 0 bases short and J 2 bases short, with 11 bases between. The CDR3 bases are TGTGCCAGCAGTTACTCTAGAGAGGCTACCTACGAGCAGTACGTC. It encodes CASSYSREATYEQYV.

This clonotype was recorded a few times. This rearrangement joins TRBV18 to TRBJ2-7; TRBD1 matches 11 bases. Losses at the gene ends were 2 bases for V and 6 bases for J; bases not matched to a gene: 3. There are 14 residues in the CDR3. The germline V gene has CDR1 KGHSH and CDR2 LQKENI. In nucleotides, the CDR3 is TGTGCCAGCTCACCAGGGACAGGGGGTTCCGAGCAGTACTTC. Protein: CASSPGTGGSEQYF.